This entry lists 28 T cell receptor beta chains sequenced from one sample in a study of blood T cell repertoires in COVID-19. Profiled with immunoSEQ multiplex PCR; TCRdb holds only in-frame clones, not every one. The sample lists under 450,000 clones; roughly four fifths were seen once. The sample comprised PBMCs or T cells enriched from blood (not recorded which). The receptors shown here come from a woman between 50 and 59 years old who had recovered from COVID-19.

The chain employs TRBV11-1 and TRBJ2-5; TRBD2 matches at 10 bases. The CDR3 extends over 15 amino acids. V was clipped by 5 bases and J by 5 bases; unmatched bases: 8. Germline V CDR1 and CDR2: SGHAT, FQDESV (reference sequence). The CDR3 region is CASSPRTSGRETQYF. In nucleotides, the CDR3 is TGTGCCAGCAGCCCACGGACTAGCGGAAGGGAGACCCAGTACTTC.

This chain links TRBV5-6 with TRBJ1-1, with D possibly matching TRBD1 (6 bases). CDR3 length equals 15 residues. Germline V lookup: CDR1 SGHDT, CDR2 YYEEEE. The ends were cut back, 4 bases at V and 4 bases at J, with 17 bases in the middle. DNA for the CDR3: TGTGCCAGCAGCCCCCACGGGGGGGCGGCCACTGAAGCTTTCTTT. This translates into CASSPHGGAATEAFF.

This sequence joins TRBV9 and TRBJ2-1; a possible D gene is TRBD2 (5 bases). The V and J ends lost 0 bases and 1 base respectively, with 8 bases between them. CDR3 length: 15 amino acids. Germline assignment: CDR1 SGDLS and CDR2 YYNGEE. CDR3 DNA sequence: TGTGCCAGCAGCGTAGGTCCGGGGTCCTACAATGAGCAGTTCTTC. Amino acid sequence: CASSVGPGSYNEQFF.

This clone came up a few times. V usage is TRBV2 and J usage is TRBJ2-1; tentative D call: TRBD2 (5 bases). Trimming took 8 bases from V and 5 from J, leaving 16 bases between them. This CDR3 comprises 14 residues. Germline assignment: CDR1 SNHLY and CDR2 FYNNEI. CDR3 in DNA: TGTGCCAGCGGTCGGACTTTTCTTAACAATGAGCAGTTCTTC. It is translated as CASGRTFLNNEQFF.

V is TRBV7-2 and J is TRBJ1-6, with 8 bases identical to TRBD1. CDR1 and CDR2 from the germline V gene are SGHTA and FQGNSA. V lost 2 bases, J lost 6 bases, and 6 bases stayed unmatched. There are 16 residues in the CDR3. CDR3 sequence reads: CASSLRQGRGNSPLHF. In DNA form, the CDR3 reads TGTGCCAGCAGCTTACGACAGGGGAGGGGTAATTCACCCCTCCACTTT.

The V and J genes are TRBV18 and TRBJ1-4, with D possibly TRBD1 on 6 matching bases. The CDR3 loop spans 14 amino acids. V dropped 5 bases and J dropped 7 bases, with 14 bases sitting between them. Germline V gene sequence: CDR1 KGHSH, CDR2 LQKENI. DNA for the CDR3: TGTGCCAGCTCAAACCAGGGGAATGGTGAAAAACTGTTTTTT. This gives the protein CASSNQGNGEKLFF.

This rearrangement joins TRBV30 to TRBJ1-3; 7 positions agree with TRBD1. Looked up from germline, CDR1 is GTSNPN and CDR2 is SVGIG (reference sequence). The CDR3 is 14 residues long. Germline trimming cut 2 bases from V and 4 bases from J; bases unmatched to any gene: 5. CDR3 DNA: TGTGCCTGGAGTAAGGACAGGCTGGGAAACACCATATATTTT. Its protein product is CAWSKDRLGNTIYF.

This clone was detected a few times. The V and J genes are TRBV7-9 and TRBJ1-2; weak D call: TRBD1 (5 bases). The CDR3 is 17 amino acids. V shed 3 bases and J shed 0 bases, with 17 bases lying between them. Germline CDR1 reads SEHNR; CDR2 reads FQNEAQ (reference sequence). The CDR3, as DNA: TGTGCCAGCAGCTTCGGGCGGGGGACGGCGGCTAACTATGGCTACACCTTC. Its translation: CASSFGRGTAANYGYTF.

The chain recombines TRBV30 with TRBJ1-1, with TRBD1 matching 7 bases. CDR1 is GTSNPN, CDR2 SVGIG, per germline (reference sequence). The CDR3 length is 16 residues. The ends lost 3 bases at V and 0 bases at J; junction bases unmatched: 10. As DNA, the CDR3 is TGTGCCTGGAGGAGACAGGGTACCTTGATGAACACTGAAGCTTTCTTT. Translated, it gives CAWRRQGTLMNTEAFF.

This clone was observed once. The chain has TRBV10-3 and TRBJ1-4, with 7 bases matching TRBD1. The V segment lost 10 bases and the J segment 8 bases; nucleotides outside the gene matches: 19. The germline gives CDR1 ENHRY, CDR2 SYGVKD. The CDR3 covers 16 residues. The CDR3, as DNA: TGTGCCACCCGGGGCCAGGGCCGAGGGGGCTCCGAAAAACTGTTTTTT. It yields the protein CATRGQGRGGSEKLFF.

This clone has just a few counts. The chain employs TRBV5-1 and TRBJ1-4, with TRBD1 identical over 8 bases. This CDR3 contains 14 residues. Germline V lookup: CDR1 SGHRS, CDR2 YFSETQ. V dropped 5 bases and J dropped 4; count of bases not matched to a gene: 4. This CDR3 reads CASSSTGDNEKLFF. The CDR3 DNA reads as TGCGCCAGCAGTTCGACAGGGGATAATGAAAAACTGTTTTTT.

This chain links TRBV30 with TRBJ1-1, with 11 bases matching TRBD1. Germline CDR1 and CDR2: GTSNPN and SVGIG (reference sequence). The CDR3 runs to 12 residues. V lost 5 bases to trimming and J lost 6 bases; unmatched junction nucleotides: 2. The CDR3 nucleotides read TGTGCCTGGGGACAGGGGGCGTCTGAAGCTTTCTTT. Its protein is CAWGQGASEAFF.

The chain is built from TRBV7-9 and TRBJ2-7; 9 positions agree with TRBD2. The CDR3 is 15 amino acids. The J segment lost 4 bases and the V segment lost 4 bases, leaving 8 bases of the junction unmatched. Germline V gene data show CDR1 as SEHNR and CDR2 as FQNEAQ (reference sequence). In DNA form, the CDR3 reads TGTGCCAGCAGCTGGGGCACTAGCGGGCCTTACGAGCAGTACTTC. It specifies CASSWGTSGPYEQYF.

This rearrangement joins TRBV4-3 to TRBJ2-1; D is perhaps TRBD1 (6 bases). Looked up from germline, CDR1 is LGHNA and CDR2 is YSLEER. V lost 4 bases and J 5 bases, leaving 15 bases between the germline ends. This CDR3 has 15 residues. The CDR3 nucleotides are TGCGCCAGCAGCCTACAGGGCTCGGCAAACAATGAGCAGTTCTTC. This sequence encodes CASSLQGSANNEQFF.

This rearrangement joins TRBV7-2 to TRBJ2-1; 9 bases fit TRBD2. The CDR3 is 15 amino acids. Germline CDR1 SGHTA, CDR2 FQGNSA. V gave up 7 bases and J gave up 8 bases; unmatched junction bases: 12. The CDR3 sequence: CASTEVASGNHEQFF. CDR3 nucleotide sequence: TGTGCCAGCACTGAGGTGGCTAGCGGGAACCATGAGCAGTTCTTC.

This chain uses TRBV5-1 with TRBJ2-3; D might be TRBD1 (6 bases). The CDR3 totals 13 residues. Germline loops: CDR1 SGHRS, CDR2 YFSETQ. V gave up 1 base and J gave up 12 bases, with 15 bases separating them. CDR3 loop: CASSLPRQDAQYF. The CDR3 nucleotides are TGCGCCAGCAGCTTGCCCCGACAGGATGCCCAGTATTTT.

The rearrangement links TRBV5-1 to TRBJ1-2, with D maybe TRBD1 (5 bases). The CDR3 spans 13 residues. Trimming stripped 3 bases from V and 6 bases from J, with 12 bases between. Per the germline V gene, CDR1 is SGHRS and CDR2 is YFSETQ. CDR3 DNA sequence: TGCGCCAGCAGCTGGGGCGGAGACCATGGCTACACCTTC. Residues: CASSWGGDHGYTF.

Notes on this clone: The same CDR3 also results from other DNA sequences found in this sample. This chain links TRBV7-9 with TRBJ2-3; TRBD1 might be the D (6 bases). The CDR3 is 15 amino acids. Germline assignment: CDR1 SEHNR and CDR2 FQNEAQ (reference sequence). V was clipped by 1 base and J by 3 bases, with 11 bases between them. The CDR3 coding sequence is TGTGCCAGCAGCTTAGGGGGGCTACGGACAGATACGCAGTATTTT. Translated: CASSLGGLRTDTQYF. The complete variable domain, with remaining parts taken from reference TRBV7-9 and TRBJ2-3, reads DTGVSQNPRHKITKRGQNVTFRCDPISEHNRLYWYRQTLGQGPEFLTYFQNEAQLEKSRLLSDRFSAERPKGSFSTLEIQRTEQGDSAMYLCASSLGGLRTDTQYFGPGTRLTVL.

V and J are TRBV6-5 and TRBJ1-5; a weak D match, TRBD1 (6 bases). With 5 bases removed from V and 5 bases from J, the gap between germline ends came to 13 bases. The CDR3 length is 14 residues. The V gene's germline CDR1 is MNHEY and CDR2 SVGAGI. The CDR3 loop reads CASSPTGPDQPQHF. The DNA of the CDR3 is TGTGCCAGCAGTCCAACAGGGCCCGATCAGCCCCAGCATTTT.

The chain recombines TRBV19 with TRBJ1-5, with D perhaps matching TRBD1 (6 bases). This CDR3 contains 16 residues. V lost 6 bases to trimming and J lost 0 bases, with 15 bases between them. Germline V gene data show CDR1 as LNHDA and CDR2 as SQIVND (reference sequence). The CDR3 DNA sequence: TGTGCCAGTAGCCGGACAGACCTCTATAGCAATCAGCCCCAGCATTTT. Its translation: CASSRTDLYSNQPQHF.

V and J are TRBV12-3 or TRBV12-4 and TRBJ1-4; D gene ambiguous. The CDR3 runs to 13 residues. V was pared by 4 bases and J by 3 bases, with 6 bases between. The CDR3 sequence is CASSWGANEKLFF. CDR3 sequence (DNA): TGTGCCAGCAGTTGGGGAGCTAATGAAAAACTGTTTTTT.

The chain combines TRBV3-1 (or the pseudogene TRBV3-2) with TRBJ1-1, with D perhaps TRBD1 (6 bases). CDR1 is LGHDT, CDR2 YNNKEL, per germline (reference sequence). V shed 3 bases and J shed 2 bases, with 19 bases lying between them. The CDR3 consists of 17 residues. The CDR3 nucleotides are TGTGCCAGCAGCCACCCCGCCGGGAGGGGGGATAACACTGAAGCTTTCTTT. Its protein product is CASSHPAGRGDNTEAFF.

The V and J genes are TRBV7-9 and TRBJ2-1; the match to TRBD1 covers 8 bases. The CDR3 is 12 residues long. The germline CDR1 and CDR2 sequences are SEHNR and FQNEAQ (reference sequence). V shed 5 bases, J shed 13 bases, and the junction held 7 bases outside the gene matches. The CDR3: CASSAGQAVQFF. The CDR3 DNA sequence: TGTGCCAGCAGCGCGGGACAGGCGGTACAGTTCTTC.

The genes are TRBV6-5 and TRBJ2-7, with a tentative D call TRBD2 (6 bases). Germline V CDR1 and CDR2: MNHEY, SVGAGI. V shed 2 bases and J shed 5 bases, with 10 bases lying between them. This CDR3 comprises 13 residues. CDR3 sequence reads: CASSYNAGHEQYF. CDR3 coding DNA: TGTGCCAGCAGTTACAACGCGGGGCACGAGCAGTACTTC.

CDR3 coding DNA: TGTGCCAGCAGCTTAGAGGGCCGGACAAACTATGGCTACACCTTC. Protein: CASSLEGRTNYGYTF. The chain employs TRBV13 and TRBJ1-2, with D maybe TRBD1 (5 bases). The germline V gene encodes CDR1 PRHDT and CDR2 FYEKMQ (reference sequence). The CDR3 sequence is 15 residues long. Deletions cut 1 base from V and 2 bases from J, with 11 bases between.

V is TRBV4-2 and J is TRBJ2-1; 9 bases are a match to TRBD1. Germline-derived CDR1 and CDR2 are LGHNA and YNFKEQ. J lost 7 bases, V lost 1 base, and 5 bases had no gene match. This CDR3 has 15 residues. The CDR3 is CASSQAGTGINEQFF. CDR3 in DNA: TGTGCCAGCAGCCAAGCCGGGACAGGGATAAATGAGCAGTTCTTC.

This chain links TRBV5-6 with TRBJ1-2; D gene unclear. Germline values: CDR1 SGHDT, CDR2 YYEEEE. Trimming pared 2 bases from V and 7 bases from J, leaving 21 bases between. The CDR3 totals 16 residues. CDR3 loop: CASSFSQQPGRSGYTF. The CDR3 DNA is TGTGCCAGCAGCTTCTCCCAACAACCGGGGAGGAGTGGCTACACCTTC.

CDR3 in DNA: TGTGCCAGCACCCCGTTTCAGGGGGGCTATGGCTACACCTTC. Its translation is CASTPFQGGYGYTF. This chain connects TRBV28 to TRBJ1-2, with 7 positions matching TRBD1. Trimming at V came to 7 bases and at J to 4 bases, leaving 9 bases not matched to a gene. CDR1 is MDHEN and CDR2 is SYDVKM in the germline V gene. The CDR3 sequence is 14 residues long.